Shown below are 26 T cell receptor beta chains from a single sample sequenced in a study of CD8 T cells in Susac syndrome. Random hexamers were used to reverse transcribe the RNA input (about 0.5 to 1 ug). TCRdb called the immunoSEQ multiplex PCR reads again in MiXCR, with one record for every CDR3 protein. Of tens of thousands of distinct CDR3 sequences in the sample, about 95% were seen once. The sequencing input was CD8+ T cells from PBMCs. Receptors originate from a human donor with multiple sclerosis.

V gene TRBV7-9 combines with J gene TRBJ1-1, with a weak D call TRBD1 (6 bases). Per germline, CDR1 SEHNR and CDR2 FQNEAQ (reference sequence). The CDR3 is made up of 14 amino acids. With 5 bases removed from V and 1 base from J, the gap between germline ends came to 11 bases. CDR3 sequence: CASSPEGGNTEAFF. CDR3 sequence (DNA): TGTGCCAGCAGCCCCGAAGGGGGGAACACTGAAGCTTTCTTT.

The CDR3 DNA sequence: TGTGCCAGCAGTTTAGGGACAGGGGTGTGGGAAGCTTTCTTT. The encoded protein is CASSLGTGVWEAFF. The chain combines TRBV12-3 or TRBV12-4 with TRBJ1-1; 9 bases are a match to TRBD1. The CDR3 length is 14 residues. V shed 1 base, J shed 8 bases, and the junction held 5 bases outside the gene matches.

The chain is built from TRBV29-1 and TRBJ1-4; 7 nucleotides match TRBD1. The CDR3 contains 13 residues. Germline values: CDR1 SQVTM, CDR2 ANQGSEA. V gave up 6 bases and J gave up 6 bases; unmatched junction bases: 7. The CDR3 bases are TGCAGCGTCCCACAGGGGACGGATGAAAAACTGTTTTTT. Protein: CSVPQGTDEKLFF.

This chain joins TRBV27 and TRBJ2-7; the D is unclear. The germline CDR1 and CDR2 sequences are MNHEY and SMNVEV (reference sequence). The CDR3 covers 14 residues. Trimming cost V 6 bases and J 0 bases, with 12 bases left between them. This CDR3 reads CASSLRSGSYEQYF. The CDR3 region has the DNA TGTGCCAGCAGCCTTCGGTCGGGCTCCTACGAGCAGTACTTC.

This clonotype has a single count. CDR3 loop: CASRKEGGSLYEQYF. DNA for the CDR3: TGCGCCAGCCGAAAAGAGGGCGGGAGTCTCTACGAGCAGTACTTC. The V and J genes are TRBV5-1 and TRBJ2-7, with 7 bases lining up with TRBD2. The germline CDR1 and CDR2 sequences are SGHRS and YFSETQ. J lost 3 bases, V lost 7 bases, and 13 bases had no gene match. The CDR3 is made up of 15 amino acids.

The chain combines TRBV19 with TRBJ2-1; 8 positions match TRBD1. From germline, CDR1 is LNHDA and CDR2 SQIVND (reference sequence). This CDR3 is 18 amino acids long. V was clipped by 3 bases and J by 4 bases; unmatched bases: 14. The CDR3, as DNA: TGTGCCAGTAGTATCAATTCGGCCGACAGGGGATGGTACAATGAGCAGTTCTTC. Protein product: CASSINSADRGWYNEQFF.

The chain recombines TRBV3-1 with TRBJ2-2; 8 bases are a match to TRBD2. The CDR3 runs to 16 residues. J was trimmed by 4 bases and V by 0 bases; bases with no gene match: 4. The germline gives CDR1 LGHDT, CDR2 YNNKEL (reference sequence). This chain's CDR3 is CASSQEQREITGELFF. In DNA form, the CDR3 reads TGTGCCAGCAGCCAAGAGCAGCGGGAGATCACCGGGGAGCTGTTTTTT.

This clonotype is a singleton in its sample. V gene TRBV6-5 combines with J gene TRBJ1-1; no clear D. Germline V gene sequence: CDR1 MNHEY, CDR2 SVGAGI. This CDR3 is built from 16 residues. Trimming stripped 1 base from V and 1 base from J, with 13 bases between. The CDR3 DNA sequence: TGTGCCAGCAGTTACTGGCCTTCGAACAGGAACACTGAAGCTTTCTTT. Translating gives CASSYWPSNRNTEAFF.

The CDR3 protein is CASRPYLLNTEAFF. CDR3 sequence (DNA): TGTGCCAGCAGACCTTACTTGTTGAACACTGAAGCTTTCTTT. The chain combines TRBV27 with TRBJ1-1; no reliable D call. The V end was cut by 6 bases, the J end by 0 bases, with 11 bases between. Germline V gives CDR1 MNHEY, CDR2 SMNVEV (reference sequence). The CDR3 loop spans 14 amino acids.

The chain has TRBV7-2 and TRBJ2-3; either TRBD1 or TRBD2 may supply D (5 bases each). The CDR3 runs to 14 residues. The V gene lost 0 bases and the J gene lost 4 bases, with 8 bases spanning the gap. The germline V gene has CDR1 SGHTA and CDR2 FQGNSA. CDR3 loop: CASSLALGPDTQYF. As DNA, the CDR3 is TGTGCCAGCAGCTTAGCCCTGGGACCAGATACGCAGTATTTT.

This sequence joins TRBV3-1 and TRBJ2-7; TRBD2 is a possible D gene (5 bases). Germline CDR1 LGHDT, CDR2 YNNKEL (reference sequence). The CDR3 runs 15 residues. Trimming pared 1 base from V and 0 bases from J, leaving 10 bases between. CDR3 sequence reads: CASSQAEDGSYEQYF. The CDR3 nucleotides read TGTGCCAGCAGCCAAGCGGAGGACGGCTCCTACGAGCAGTACTTC.

The rearrangement joins TRBV13 to TRBJ1-1; tentative D call: TRBD1 (6 bases). Germline assignment: CDR1 PRHDT and CDR2 FYEKMQ (reference sequence). V was clipped by 4 bases and J by 0 bases, with 21 bases between them. The CDR3 runs 18 residues. In nucleotides, the CDR3 is TGTGCCAGCAGCTCCCGACAGGCCGACCTTTCCATGAACACTGAAGCTTTCTTT. Translated, it gives CASSSRQADLSMNTEAFF.

V is TRBV20-1 and J is TRBJ2-3, with TRBD1 matching 9 bases. The CDR3 is made up of 12 amino acids. Germline loops: CDR1 DFQATT, CDR2 SNEGSKA (reference sequence). V shed 5 bases, J shed 7 bases, and the junction held 4 bases outside the gene matches. The chain's CDR3 is CSASTGGHTQYF. The CDR3 coding sequence is TGCAGTGCTTCGACAGGGGGGCATACGCAGTATTTT.

The V call is TRBV13, the J call TRBJ2-1; 10 bases line up with TRBD2. The CDR3 runs to 15 residues. The germline gives CDR1 PRHDT, CDR2 FYEKMQ (reference sequence). V was pared by 4 bases and J by 4 bases, with 4 bases of the junction left unmatched. CDR3 in amino acids: CASSSVAGGYNEQFF. The DNA of the CDR3 is TGTGCCAGCAGCTCCGTAGCGGGGGGTTACAATGAGCAGTTCTTC.

V is TRBV6-2 or TRBV6-3 and J is TRBJ1-5; TRBD1 agrees at 7 bases. The V gene's germline CDR1 is MNHEY and CDR2 SVGEGT. The CDR3 is 13 residues long. V shed 2 bases and J 6 bases; nucleotides not matched to a gene: 1. CDR3 loop: CASSYRGLQPQHF. The CDR3, as DNA: TGTGCCAGCAGTTACAGGGGGCTTCAGCCCCAGCATTTT.

This clonotype appeared once. The V call is TRBV9, the J call TRBJ1-3; D is ambiguous. CDR1 and CDR2 from the germline V gene are SGDLS and YYNGEE. V lost 4 bases to trimming and J lost 2 bases, with 10 bases between them. CDR3 length: 14 amino acids. The CDR3 reads CASSPSGAGNTIYF. Here the CDR3 DNA reads TGTGCCAGCAGCCCCAGTGGGGCTGGAAACACCATATATTTT. The entire variable domain, with the rest obtained from reference TRBV9 and TRBJ1-3, is as follows: DSGVTQTPKHLITATGQRVTLRCSPRSGDLSVYWYQQSLDQGLQFLIQYYNGEERAKGNILERFSAQQFPDLHSELNLSSLELGDSALYFCASSPSGAGNTIYFGEGSWLTVV.

The V gene is TRBV20-1, the J gene TRBJ2-7; TRBD2 is a possible D gene (6 bases). The CDR3 runs to 14 residues. Trimming removed 3 bases from V and 4 bases from J, with 16 bases in between. Germline values: CDR1 DFQATT, CDR2 SNEGSKA (reference sequence). CDR3 coding DNA: TGCAGTGCTAGGGAGGGGACGGTCGAATACGAGCAGTACTTC. This encodes CSAREGTVEYEQYF.

V usage is TRBV10-3 and J usage is TRBJ2-1, with D possibly being TRBD1 (7 bases). CDR3 length equals 14 residues. V was shortened by 6 bases and J by 6 bases, with 15 bases between the two germline ends. Germline V gene lookup returns CDR1 ENHRY and CDR2 SYGVKD. The CDR3 is CAISPGAGGNEQFF. The CDR3 nucleotides are TGTGCCATCAGCCCGGGAGCAGGGGGCAATGAGCAGTTCTTC.

Only one count was recorded for this clonotype. The chain has TRBV23-1 and TRBJ1-5, with TRBD1 matching 10 bases. TRBV23-1 qualifies as an ORF whose function is uncertain. V lost 2 bases to trimming and J lost 5 bases; unmatched junction nucleotides: 6. This CDR3 comprises 16 residues. CDR3 loop: CASSQATGGCYQPQHF. The CDR3 region has the DNA TGCGCCAGCAGTCAAGCGACAGGGGGCTGTTATCAGCCCCAGCATTTT.

This clonotype was observed once. J is TRBJ1-2 and V is TRBV29-1; D is ambiguous. CDR3 length: 12 amino acids. V was cut by 4 bases and J by 0 bases, with 6 bases left in between. CDR1 is SQVTM, CDR2 ANQGSEA, per germline. As DNA, the CDR3 is TGCAGCGTTGGCCAAGCTAACTATGGCTACACCTTC. Protein: CSVGQANYGYTF.

The chain couples TRBV19 to TRBJ2-7; no clear D. Germline loops: CDR1 LNHDA, CDR2 SQIVND (reference sequence). This CDR3 region has 13 residues. V dropped 3 bases and J dropped 2 bases, with 8 bases sitting between them. The CDR3 sequence: CASSMTDTYEQYF. CDR3 sequence (DNA): TGTGCCAGTAGTATGACGGATACCTACGAGCAGTACTTC. The whole variable domain, remainder taken from reference TRBV19 and TRBJ2-7, is DGGITQSPKYLFRKEGQNVTLSCEQNLNHDAMYWYRQDPGQGLRLIYYSQIVNDFQKGDIAEGYSVSREKKESFPLTVTSAQKNPTAFYLCASSMTDTYEQYFGPGTRLTVT.

The gene calls are TRBV29-1 and TRBJ2-1; D is undetermined. The germline V gene has CDR1 SQVTM and CDR2 ANQGSEA. This CDR3 is built from 13 residues. V lost 2 bases and J 8 bases, leaving 13 bases between the germline ends. The CDR3 DNA is TGCAGCGTTGAATCAGGCGACTGGGATGAGCAGTTCTTC. Translation gives CSVESGDWDEQFF.

V is TRBV6-1 and J is TRBJ1-5, with 8 bases matching TRBD1. Losses at the gene ends were 3 bases for V and 6 bases for J; bases not matched to a gene: 10. The CDR3 extends over 16 amino acids. CDR1 and CDR2 from the germline V gene are MNHNS and SASEGT. CDR3: CASSEGPGGETQPQHF. The CDR3 DNA is TGTGCCAGCAGTGAGGGACCAGGGGGCGAAACTCAGCCCCAGCATTTT.

The chain carries TRBV5-6 and TRBJ1-5; 10 positions agree with TRBD1. CDR3 length: 17 amino acids. The junction had 10 bases not matched to a gene; V was cut back by 4 bases and J by 3 bases. The V gene's germline CDR1 is SGHDT and CDR2 YYEEEE. The CDR3 DNA reads TGTGCCAGCAGCATGGGACAGGGGAGACGTGCCAATCAGCCCCAGCATTTT. It translates to CASSMGQGRRANQPQHF. Together with reference TRBV5-6 and TRBJ1-5, the CDR3 gives the full variable domain: DAGVTQSPTHLIKTRGQQVTLRCSPKSGHDTVSWYQQALGQGPQFIFQYYEEEERQRGNFPDRFSGHQFPNYSSELNVNALLLGDSALYLCASSMGQGRRANQPQHFGDGTRLSIL.

The chain links TRBV4-2 to TRBJ2-1, with no clear D. CDR3 size: 14 residues. Trimming took off 3 bases at V and 1 base at J, with 7 bases between the two ends. The germline CDR1 and CDR2 sequences are LGHNA and YNFKEQ. The CDR3 coding sequence is TGTGCCAGCAGCCAGGAGACTTCCTACAATGAGCAGTTCTTC. As protein: CASSQETSYNEQFF.

This clonotype was seen just once. The rearrangement links TRBV7-9 to TRBJ1-1; 8 bases agree with TRBD1. The CDR3 runs to 16 residues. Trimming removed 3 bases from V and 4 bases from J; junction bases left unmatched: 10. In germline, CDR1 is SEHNR, CDR2 FQNEAQ (reference sequence). CDR3 sequence (DNA): TGTGCCAGCAGCTTCCCGGGACAGGCCTTTGGCACTGAAGCTTTCTTT. It is translated as CASSFPGQAFGTEAFF.